This TCR beta chain was sequenced during a study of T cell responses to AZD1222 COVID-19 vaccine. Notes on the study in general: It was only a handful of AZD1222 recipients who were seropositive at baseline. Vaccine-related CD4 TCRs covered spike, predominating at 160-218 and 743-854. Donors, mostly white British, included more females; clonal diversity was possibly underestimated. Nearly half of the spike-specific TCRs reportedly recognize variant regions that carry no mutations.

Sequencing used immunoSEQ multiplex PCR; TCRdb keeps in-frame clones, though not all of them. The sample lists 90,000 or so clones, around 86% seen once, with over 2% in the top ten. On this clone itself: Its specificity is unknown.

The sequence was collected from an adult in good health. The sequenced sample was peripheral blood, obtained on day 0 of AZD1222 vaccination.

In DNA form, the CDR3 reads TGTGCCAGTAGTATTACTAGCGGGGCACCAGGGTCCTACAATGAGCAGTTCTTC. Translating gives CASSITSGAPGSYNEQFF. V is TRBV19 and J is TRBJ2-1, with 10 bases matching TRBD2. The CDR3 loop spans 18 amino acids. V shed 3 bases, J shed 1 base, and the junction held 9 bases outside the gene matches. Germline CDR1 and CDR2: LNHDA and SQIVND (reference sequence).